Listed here are 22 T cell receptor beta chains from one sample, sequenced in a study of cytomegalovirus exposure and HLA in healthy donors. The PCR employed 60 Vbeta primers together with 13 Jbeta primers. Profiling relied on immunoSEQ multiplex PCR, and the TCRdb table lists in-frame clones only, not all of them. The data show some 120,000 clones, about 73% seen once. The specimen sequenced was PBMCs. These receptors were obtained from a woman aged 40 to 50 in good health and CMV-seronegative.

V usage is TRBV28 and J usage is TRBJ1-2, with D possibly TRBD1 on 6 matching bases. The CDR3 is 15 residues long. The germline V gene encodes CDR1 MDHEN and CDR2 SYDVKM. V lost 7 bases, J lost 2 bases, and 17 bases lay in between. The CDR3 is CASIPLWGRNYGYTF. The CDR3 DNA follows: TGTGCCAGCATCCCCCTTTGGGGGCGAAACTATGGCTACACCTTC.

The genes are TRBV13 and TRBJ2-7; 10 nucleotides agree with TRBD1. This CDR3 contains 16 residues. Germline CDR1 and CDR2: PRHDT and FYEKMQ (reference sequence). V dropped 4 bases and J dropped 2; count of bases not matched to a gene: 8. The CDR3 here is CASSWVGTGDPYEQYF. The CDR3 DNA sequence: TGTGCCAGCAGCTGGGTGGGGACAGGGGACCCCTACGAGCAGTACTTC.

The rearrangement joins TRBV11-2 to TRBJ2-1; weak D call: TRBD1 (6 bases). The CDR3 runs 14 residues. V was shortened by 2 bases and J by 4 bases, with 9 bases between the two germline ends. Germline V lookup: CDR1 SGHAT, CDR2 FQNNGV. CDR3 region: CASSLPRGYNEQFF. The CDR3 nucleotides read TGTGCCAGCAGCTTACCCAGGGGATACAATGAGCAGTTCTTC.

The chain recombines TRBV18 with TRBJ2-7; D is perhaps TRBD1 (6 bases). V gave up 3 bases and J gave up 3 bases, with 12 bases separating them. This CDR3 is 14 amino acids long. Germline assignment: CDR1 KGHSH and CDR2 LQKENI. For the CDR3, the DNA is TGTGCCAGCTCACCTCCGACAGGTGGCTACGAGCAGTACTTC. It translates to CASSPPTGGYEQYF.

The V and J genes are TRBV6-6 and TRBJ2-7; D might be TRBD2 (5 bases). The CDR3 sequence is 13 residues long. Germline lookup yields CDR1 MNHNY and CDR2 SVGAGI (reference sequence). V was cut by 5 bases and J by 1 base, with 9 bases left in between. The CDR3 region has the DNA TGTGCCAGCAGTAAGAGGGATTCCTACGAGCAGTACTTC. Translating gives CASSKRDSYEQYF.

This clone is a singleton in its sample. V is TRBV6-1 and J is TRBJ2-3; D perhaps matches TRBD1 (6 bases). This CDR3 has 13 amino acids. Looked up from germline, CDR1 is MNHNS and CDR2 is SASEGT. Trimming took off 6 bases at V and 2 bases at J, with 9 bases between the two ends. In DNA form, the CDR3 reads TGTGCCAGCAGCAGGGACAACACAGATACGCAGTATTTT. It is translated as CASSRDNTDTQYF.

V and J are TRBV6-5 and TRBJ1-1; D is perhaps TRBD1 (5 bases). The CDR3 length is 11 residues. Per germline, CDR1 MNHEY and CDR2 SVGAGI. V was cut by 7 bases and J by 10 bases, with 13 bases left in between. This CDR3 is CASTQGEIAFF. The DNA of the CDR3 is TGTGCCAGCACTCAGGGTGAAATAGCTTTCTTT.

This chain joins TRBV18 and TRBJ2-2; a weak D match, TRBD2 (5 bases). Per the germline V gene, CDR1 is KGHSH and CDR2 is LQKENI. Trimming took off 8 bases at V and 3 bases at J, with 16 bases between the two ends. The CDR3 runs 15 residues. This chain's CDR3 is CASLVAGWDTGELFF. The DNA for the CDR3 is TGTGCCAGCCTTGTTGCGGGCTGGGACACCGGGGAGCTGTTTTTT.

This chain connects TRBV6-4 to TRBJ2-1; TRBD2 matches at 8 bases. Germline V CDR1 and CDR2: MRHNA, SNTAGT. The CDR3 spans 17 residues. Trimming took 2 bases from V and 3 from J; bases not matched to a gene: 9. CDR3 residues: CASSDHFRAGVYNEQFF. In nucleotides, the CDR3 is TGTGCCAGCAGTGACCACTTTCGAGCGGGAGTCTACAATGAGCAGTTCTTC.

This chain joins TRBV27 and TRBJ2-7, with 11 bases aligning to TRBD2. The trim removed 5 bases at V and 0 bases at J, leaving 15 bases unmatched. CDR1 is MNHEY and CDR2 is SMNVEV in the germline V gene (reference sequence). The CDR3 contains 19 residues. CDR3 loop: CASSVGLAGRISSSYEQYF. The CDR3 DNA reads as TGTGCCAGCAGTGTAGGACTAGCGGGTCGAATTAGTAGCTCCTACGAGCAGTACTTC.

The chain links TRBV7-9 to TRBJ1-1, with 9 bases aligning to TRBD1. CDR1 SEHNR and CDR2 FQNEAQ come from the germline V gene (reference sequence). Losses at the gene ends were 1 base for V and 1 base for J; bases not matched to a gene: 4. The CDR3 totals 16 residues. CDR3 residues: CASSLVTGGRNTEAFF. DNA of the CDR3: TGTGCCAGCAGCTTAGTTACAGGGGGCAGGAACACTGAAGCTTTCTTT.

V usage is TRBV6-5 and J usage is TRBJ1-4, with D tentatively TRBD1 (6 bases). Trimming took off 7 bases at V and 6 bases at J, with 18 bases between the two ends. Germline V gives CDR1 MNHEY, CDR2 SVGAGI. The CDR3 totals 15 residues. The CDR3 sequence is CASNLQGQGHEKLFF. The DNA for the CDR3 is TGTGCCAGCAACCTACAGGGCCAGGGGCATGAAAAACTGTTTTTT.

V is TRBV18 and J is TRBJ1-1, with TRBD1 identical over 8 bases. The germline V gene has CDR1 KGHSH and CDR2 LQKENI. The J segment lost 0 bases and the V segment lost 6 bases, leaving 6 bases of the junction unmatched. CDR3 size: 15 residues. The CDR3 loop reads CASSDGQGMNTEAFF. CDR3 DNA sequence: TGTGCCAGCTCGGACGGACAGGGCATGAACACTGAAGCTTTCTTT.

V and J are TRBV2 and TRBJ2-2, with 7 bases fitting TRBD2. CDR1 is SNHLY, CDR2 FYNNEI, per germline. The CDR3 is 13 amino acids. V trimming: 7 bases; J trimming: 1 base; junction bases outside the gene matches: 0. CDR3 loop: CASKRENTGELFF. CDR3 coding DNA: TGTGCCAGCAAGCGGGAGAACACCGGGGAGCTGTTTTTT.

The gene calls are TRBV5-6 and TRBJ1-2; 10 positions agree with TRBD1. Per germline, CDR1 SGHDT and CDR2 YYEEEE. After removal of 7 bases from V and 4 bases from J, the junction contained 7 bases not matched to a gene. The CDR3 sequence is 14 residues long. CDR3 sequence reads: CASYTGTGAYGYTF. CDR3 sequence (DNA): TGTGCCAGCTACACCGGGACAGGGGCCTATGGCTACACCTTC.

V gene TRBV7-9 combines with J gene TRBJ2-7; a possible D gene is TRBD1 (6 bases). CDR3 length: 14 residues. Trimming removed 3 bases from V and 6 bases from J, with 15 bases in between. Germline CDR1 reads SEHNR; CDR2 reads FQNEAQ (reference sequence). The CDR3 protein is CASSFQGGPLEQYF. For the CDR3, the DNA is TGTGCCAGCAGCTTTCAAGGGGGACCACTCGAGCAGTACTTC.

This clone came up a few times. This chain links TRBV28 with TRBJ1-2; 8 bases map to TRBD1. V was pared by 4 bases and J by 0 bases, with 10 bases of the junction left unmatched. This CDR3 has 17 residues. Germline V gene data show CDR1 as MDHEN and CDR2 as SYDVKM. This CDR3 reads CASSSGTGASPNYGYTF. The DNA for the CDR3 is TGTGCCAGCAGTTCCGGGACAGGAGCCTCCCCTAACTATGGCTACACCTTC.

The table lists this clone with a count of one. The CDR3 DNA reads as TGTGCCATCAGTGAGCCCTCCTCCGGGGAAAAACTGTTTTTT. It specifies CAISEPSSGEKLFF. This sequence joins TRBV10-3 and TRBJ1-4; D is ambiguous. V was clipped by 2 bases and J by 8 bases, with 12 bases between them. The CDR3 spans 14 residues. The germline V gene encodes CDR1 ENHRY and CDR2 SYGVKD.

The V and J genes are TRBV28 and TRBJ2-1; D is ambiguous. With 7 bases removed from V and 2 bases from J, the gap between germline ends came to 12 bases. The CDR3 has 14 amino acids. Germline V gene data show CDR1 as MDHEN and CDR2 as SYDVKM. CDR3 amino acids: CASKLPSTYNEQFF. The CDR3 region has the DNA TGTGCCAGCAAATTACCTAGTACCTACAATGAGCAGTTCTTC.

The chain is built from TRBV2 and TRBJ2-3; 13 nucleotides match TRBD2. Germline V lookup: CDR1 SNHLY, CDR2 FYNNEI. The CDR3 is 19 residues long. Germline trimming cut 2 bases from V and 0 bases from J; bases unmatched to any gene: 8. The CDR3 loop reads CASSETSGRASLSTDTQYF. Written as DNA, the CDR3 is TGTGCCAGCAGTGAAACTAGCGGGAGGGCCTCACTCAGCACAGATACGCAGTATTTT.

The chain has TRBV10-3 and TRBJ2-1; 11 bases align to TRBD2. The CDR3 has 17 amino acids. V trimming: 6 bases; J trimming: 9 bases; junction bases outside the gene matches: 16. Germline V lookup: CDR1 ENHRY, CDR2 SYGVKD. CDR3 region: CAIRGFMTSGKEGEQFF. Written as DNA, the CDR3 is TGTGCCATCAGAGGTTTCATGACTAGCGGGAAGGAGGGTGAGCAGTTCTTC.

The chain joins TRBV5-5 to TRBJ1-1; TRBD1 is a possible D gene (5 bases). V lost 4 bases and J 4 bases, leaving 11 bases between the germline ends. The CDR3 is made up of 13 amino acids. Per the germline V gene, CDR1 is SGHKS and CDR2 is YYEKEE (reference sequence). DNA of the CDR3: TGTGCCAGCAGCCTAGGGGTGGGCACTGAAGCTTTCTTT. Translating it yields CASSLGVGTEAFF.